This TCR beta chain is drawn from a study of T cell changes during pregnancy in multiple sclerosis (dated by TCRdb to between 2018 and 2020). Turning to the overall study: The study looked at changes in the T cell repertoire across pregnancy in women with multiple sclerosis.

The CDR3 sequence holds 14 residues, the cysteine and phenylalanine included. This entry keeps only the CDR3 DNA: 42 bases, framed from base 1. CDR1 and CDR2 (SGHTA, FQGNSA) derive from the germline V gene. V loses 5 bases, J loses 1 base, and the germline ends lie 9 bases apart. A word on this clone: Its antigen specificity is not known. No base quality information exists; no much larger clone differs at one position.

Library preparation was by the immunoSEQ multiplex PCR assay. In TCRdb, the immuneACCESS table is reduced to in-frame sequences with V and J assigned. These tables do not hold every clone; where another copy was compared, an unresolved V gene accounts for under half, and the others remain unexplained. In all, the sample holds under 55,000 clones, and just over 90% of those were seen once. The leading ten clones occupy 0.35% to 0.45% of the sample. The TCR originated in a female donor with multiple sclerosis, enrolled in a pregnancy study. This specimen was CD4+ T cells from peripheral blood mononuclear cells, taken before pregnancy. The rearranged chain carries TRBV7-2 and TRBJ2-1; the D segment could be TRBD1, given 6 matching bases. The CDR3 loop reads CASSLQGSYNEQFF. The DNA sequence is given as TGTGCCAGCAGCCTACAGGGATCCTACAATGAGCAGTTCTTC.